This T cell receptor (beta chain) was retrieved from a study of cytomegalovirus exposure and HLA in healthy donors. PCR used 60 Vbeta primers and 13 Jbeta primers. The method was immunoSEQ multiplex PCR; TCRdb's version includes in-frame clones alone and lacks a portion of them. Of some 98,000 clones in the sample, over 60% were seen once. Healthy bone marrow donors supplied every sample. These donors counted as nominally healthy when sampled, but unrecorded immune exposures were likely. V was clipped by 7 bases and J by 3 bases, with 15 bases between them. This CDR3 region has 14 residues. Germline CDR1 reads MNHEY; CDR2 reads SVGAGI. To note about this clone: Antigen unknown.

Study-level results: Across donors, most TCRs were seen rarely, yet some public ones were widespread. Common viral pathogens were later found to be apparently linked to several of the most significant clusters.

The chain has TRBV6-5 and TRBJ1-2, with D possibly matching TRBD1 (5 bases). This TCR derives from a female donor in good health and CMV-seronegative. Material: PBMCs. CDR3 nucleotides: TGTGCCAGCATTCTTTATGGGGCCTACTATGGCTACACCTTC. Amino acid sequence: CASILYGAYYGYTF.